This T cell receptor (beta chain) was profiled in a study of blood T cell repertoires in COVID-19. About the research overall: Sources were T cells, B-cell-depleted T cells, or PBMCs; the material itself was cDNA or gDNA.

The germline gives CDR1 LNHDA, CDR2 SQIVND (reference sequence). J gave up 1 base and V 5 bases, and 4 bases lay outside the gene matches. The length of the CDR3 is 15 residues. In the original analysis: Amplification of reference gene primers was used by the study to estimate nucleated cell counts. Sequencing used immunoSEQ multiplex PCR; TCRdb keeps in-frame clones, though not all of them. The V and J calls and the clone size are those of that table, but D and trimming were determined from the DNA. The sample consists of about 320,000 clones, 90% of them appearing once. Residents of around 24 US areas, aged about 18 to 100 years, made up the participants. Grouping used clinical history reported by participants in a survey and questionnaire.

The V and J genes are TRBV19 and TRBJ1-5, with TRBD1 matching 8 bases. The receptor comes from a woman in her twenties or thirties who had been exposed to COVID-19. Sequences were obtained from PBMCs or T cells enriched from blood (not recorded which). CDR3 coding DNA: TGTGCCAGTAGTGTCAGGGGGCGAAGCAATCAGCCCCAGCATTTT. Encoded protein: CASSVRGRSNQPQHF.